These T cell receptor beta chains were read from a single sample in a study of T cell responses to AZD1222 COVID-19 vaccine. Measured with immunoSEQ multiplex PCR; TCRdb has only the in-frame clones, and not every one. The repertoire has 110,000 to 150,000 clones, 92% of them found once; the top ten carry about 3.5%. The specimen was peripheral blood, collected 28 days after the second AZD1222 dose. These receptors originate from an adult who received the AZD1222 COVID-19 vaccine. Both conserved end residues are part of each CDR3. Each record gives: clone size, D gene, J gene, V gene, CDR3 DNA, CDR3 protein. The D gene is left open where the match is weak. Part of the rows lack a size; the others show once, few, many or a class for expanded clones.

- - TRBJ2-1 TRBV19 TGTGCCAGTAGTAGGGGGGAATTCAATGAGCAGTTCTTC CASSRGEFNEQFF
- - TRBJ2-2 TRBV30 TGTGCCTGGAGTGTAGGGGGTAACGGGGAGCTGTTTTTT CAWSVGGNGELFF
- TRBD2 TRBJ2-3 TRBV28 TGTGCCAGCAGTTTAACTGTGGGAGGGCCCACAGATACGCAGTATTTT CASSLTVGGPTDTQYF
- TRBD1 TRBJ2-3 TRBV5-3 TGTGCCAGAAGCTGCAGGACAGGGTTGAGGACAGATACGCAGTATTTT CARSCRTGLRTDTQYF
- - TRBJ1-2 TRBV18 TGTGCCAGCTCACCACCGGTGGGAGGGAACTATGGCTACACCTTC CASSPPVGGNYGYTF
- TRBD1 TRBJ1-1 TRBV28 TGTGCCAGCAGTTCCCGGGACAGGGGATACACTGAAGCTTTCTTT CASSSRDRGYTEAFF
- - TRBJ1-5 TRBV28 TGTGCCAGCAGCCTGACGACCCAGAATAGCAATCAGCCCCAGCATTTT CASSLTTQNSNQPQHF
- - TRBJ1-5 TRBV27 TGTGCCAGCAGTTTAGGGCTAAATCAGCCCCAGCATTTT CASSLGLNQPQHF
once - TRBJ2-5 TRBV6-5 TGTGCCAGCAGTTACTCGCGGGCTGAGACCCAGTACTTC CASSYSRAETQYF
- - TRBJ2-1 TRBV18 TGTGCCAGCTCACCACCGGTCCCGAGCTCCTACAATGAGCAGTTCTTC CASSPPVPSSYNEQFF
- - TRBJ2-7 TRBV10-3 TGTGCCGTTGGTGCGGGATCCCACGAGCAGTACTTC CAVGAGSHEQYF
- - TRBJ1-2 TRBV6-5 TGTGCCAGCAGTTACTCGGGAGGGAACTATGGCTACACCTTC CASSYSGGNYGYTF
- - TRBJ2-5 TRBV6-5 TGTGCCAGCAGTTACTACGGGGAGACCCAGTACTTC CASSYYGETQYF
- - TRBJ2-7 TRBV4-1 TGCGCCAGCAGCCAAGAAGAGGAGGCCACCTACGAGCAGTACTTC CASSQEEEATYEQYF
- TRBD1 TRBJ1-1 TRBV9 TGTGCCAGCAGCGCTCCGGGACAGGGTAGGACTGAAGCTTTCTTT CASSAPGQGRTEAFF
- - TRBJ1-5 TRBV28 TGTGCCAGCAGTTTAGGACATCCTAATCAGCCCCAGCATTTT CASSLGHPNQPQHF
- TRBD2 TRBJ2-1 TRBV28 TGTGCCAGCAATGGGGGGGAGGCCCGACGCAATGAGCAGTTCTTC CASNGGEARRNEQFF
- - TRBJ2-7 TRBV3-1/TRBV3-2 TGTGCCAGCAGCCAACTAGCTTCCGAGCAGTACTTC CASSQLASEQYF
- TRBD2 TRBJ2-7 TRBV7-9 TGTGCCAGCAGCCCAAACCGGGAGCGGGGGCACGAGCAGTACTTC CASSPNRERGHEQYF
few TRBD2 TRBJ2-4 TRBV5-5 TGTGCCAGCAGCTTGGGGACTAGTCGAGGTTCCATTCAGTACTTC CASSLGTSRGSIQYF
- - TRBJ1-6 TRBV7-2 TGTGCCAGCAGCCGGGGCGGAGCCACGGATTCACCCCTCCACTTT CASSRGGATDSPLHF
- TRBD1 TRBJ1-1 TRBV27 TGTGCCAGCAGGGGGACAGGGCGGGCCACTGAAGCTTTCTTT CASRGTGRATEAFF
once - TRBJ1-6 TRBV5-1 TGCGCCAGCAGCCACCAGGGAGACTCACCCCTCCACTTT CASSHQGDSPLHF
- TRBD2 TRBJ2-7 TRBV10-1 TGCGCCAGCAGTGATCGGACTAGCCCTTCCTACGAGCAGTACTTC CASSDRTSPSYEQYF
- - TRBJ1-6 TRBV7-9 TGTGCCAGCAGCCGCGGAAACCCCGAAAATCCCCTCCACTTT CASSRGNPENPLHF
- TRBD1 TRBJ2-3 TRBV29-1 TGCAGCGTTGGACAGGGAGGCACAGATACGCAGTATTTT CSVGQGGTDTQYF
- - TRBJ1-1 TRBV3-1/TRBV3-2 TGTGCCAGCAGGCGGGCCTCGAACACTGAAGCTTTCTTT CASRRASNTEAFF
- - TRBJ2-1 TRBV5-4 TGTGCCAGCAGCCGACAGGTCAACAATGAGCAGTTCTTC CASSRQVNNEQFF
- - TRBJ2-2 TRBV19 TGTGCCAGTGGCCCGAACACCGGGGAGCTGTTTTTT CASGPNTGELFF
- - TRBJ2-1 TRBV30 TGTGCCTGCAGCATCGGGACACCTACCAATGAGCAGTTCTTC CACSIGTPTNEQFF
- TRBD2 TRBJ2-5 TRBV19 TGTGCCAGTGGACAAGGGGAGGGGACCCAGTACTTC CASGQGEGTQYF
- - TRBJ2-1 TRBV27 TGTGCCAGCAGTTTTGGGGGGAGGTGGGCCAATGAGCAGTTCTTC CASSFGGRWANEQFF
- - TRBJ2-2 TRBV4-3 TGCGCCAGCAGCCTTACTCTTAGGGCCCTGAACACCGGGGAGCTGTTTTTT CASSLTLRALNTGELFF
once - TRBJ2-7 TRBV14 TGTGCCAGCAGCCAAGATCAATTTTGGCCGGGAGAAGAGCAGTACTTC CASSQDQFWPGEEQYF
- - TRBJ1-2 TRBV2 TGTGCCAGCACGGACAGCTATACCCACTATGGCTACACCTTC CASTDSYTHYGYTF
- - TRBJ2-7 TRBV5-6 TGTGCCAGCAGCTCCCGGGACACGACCTACGAGCAGTACTTC CASSSRDTTYEQYF
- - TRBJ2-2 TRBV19 TGTGCCAGTGGGTTTTATTCGAACACCGGGGAGCTGTTTTTT CASGFYSNTGELFF
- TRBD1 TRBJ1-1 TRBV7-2 TGTGCCAGCAGGGCTAGACAGGGGGCAGGCACTGAAGCTTTCTTT CASRARQGAGTEAFF
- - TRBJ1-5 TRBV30 TGTGCCTGGAGTGTACTGGCGGCAAATCAGCCCCAGCATTTT CAWSVLAANQPQHF
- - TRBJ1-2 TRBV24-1 TGTGCCACCGGAGAAATTGGGTATGGCTACACCTTC CATGEIGYGYTF
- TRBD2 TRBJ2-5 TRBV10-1 TGCGCCAGCAGTGAACCAAAGTTAGCAGCGGGAGGAAGGGCGGAGACCCAGTACTTC CASSEPKLAAGGRAETQYF
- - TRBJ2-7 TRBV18 TGTGCCAGCTCACCACCGAGAGGGGGCTACGAGCAGTACTTC CASSPPRGGYEQYF
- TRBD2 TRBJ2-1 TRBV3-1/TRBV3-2 TGTGCCAGCAGCACTAGCGGGAGTTCCAATGAGCAGTTCTTC CASSTSGSSNEQFF
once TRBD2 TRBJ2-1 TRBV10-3 TGTGCCATCAGTTTTGGGACTAACAGTGAGCAGTTCTTC CAISFGTNSEQFF
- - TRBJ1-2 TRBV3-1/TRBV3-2 TGTGCCAGCAGCCAAGTAACAGTGGGCTACACCTTC CASSQVTVGYTF
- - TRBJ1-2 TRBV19 TGTGCCAGTAGTATAGACGGAGGGACTAACTATGGCTACACCTTC CASSIDGGTNYGYTF
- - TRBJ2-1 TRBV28 TGTGCCAGCAGTTTTTGGGCAGGGGGTATTTCGGAGGGCCGTAGCAATGAGCAGTTCTTC CASSFWAGGISEGRSNEQFF
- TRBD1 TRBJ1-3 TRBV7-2 TGTGCCAGCAGCTTAAGGGACAGTTCCTCTGGAAACACCATATATTTT CASSLRDSSSGNTIYF
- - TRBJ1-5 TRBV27 TGTGCCAGCAGCCCCACGGTGATTAGCAATCAGCCCCAGCATTTT CASSPTVISNQPQHF
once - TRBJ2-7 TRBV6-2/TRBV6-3 TGTGCCAGCAGTTACGCCCCAGGCAGCTCCTACGAGCAGTACTTC CASSYAPGSSYEQYF
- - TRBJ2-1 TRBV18 TGTGCCAGCTCACCACCGACGGCCGATGAGCAGTTCTTC CASSPPTADEQFF
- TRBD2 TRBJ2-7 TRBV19 TGTGCCAGTAGTACTGCCGGGACTAGCGGGAGGTACGAGCAGTACTTC CASSTAGTSGRYEQYF
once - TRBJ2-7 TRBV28 TGTGCCAGCAGAGCAGCCTACGAGCAGTACTTC CASRAAYEQYF